Described below is a single T cell receptor beta chain sequence and its context. This record belongs to a study of shared clonotypes between healthy human individuals. Around 220 ng DNA, tens of thousands of T cell genomes, went into each sorted-subset replicate PCR. The repertoire was sequenced with immunoSEQ multiplex PCR; TCRdb's copy has only in-frame clones and lacks some. The sample has about 1.1 million clones, 75% to 85% seen once; the top ten hold around 0.47%. Adult Caucasians living in Nashville, Tennessee made up all of the donors. Germline V gives CDR1 LNHDA, CDR2 SQIVND (reference sequence). V lost 5 bases and J 1 base, leaving 11 bases between the germline ends. This CDR3 comprises 14 residues.

The chain couples TRBV19 to TRBJ2-5; D is perhaps TRBD2 (5 bases). The sequencing input was memory CD4+ T cells from PBMCs. Subset specified: CD45RA-negative fraction. The TCR originated in a man younger than 35 in good health. Some clones in this sample may be carry-over from other donors' samples. The DNA of the CDR3 is TGTGCCAGTAGTCCTCCGGGGATCCAAGAGACCCAGTACTTC. This translates into CASSPPGIQETQYF.